This is a list of T cell receptor beta chains from one sample in a study of shared clonotypes between healthy human individuals. Produced via immunoSEQ multiplex PCR; TCRdb's table is partial and in-frame only. This table holds 400,000 or so clones, roughly 96% found once. The sample taken for sequencing was memory CD8+ T cells sorted from blood. The origin of the receptors is a man in his thirties or forties in good health. The CDR3 runs from the conserved cysteine through the conserved F or W. Each record gives: clone size, D gene, J gene, V gene, CDR3 DNA, CDR3 protein. A D gene is named only where the DNA matches it firmly. Rows may omit the clone size; those that give it use once, few, many or a size class.

-	TRBD2	TRBJ2-5	TRBV18	TGTGCCAGCTCTTTAATAGCGGGAGATGCGGAGGAGACCCAGTACTTC	CASSLIAGDAEETQYF
-	-	TRBJ1-4	TRBV28	TGTGCCAGCAGTTTACGGGGCATGTGGGATGAAAAACTGTTTTTT	CASSLRGMWDEKLFF
-	-	TRBJ2-5	TRBV19	TGTGCCAGTAGTACCACGGGGGCCCAAGAGACCCAGTACTTC	CASSTTGAQETQYF
-	-	TRBJ2-2	TRBV27	TGTGCCAGCAGTTTATTGGCTAGCGCGTCTGCCGGGGAGCTGTTTTTT	CASSLLASASAGELFF
-	-	TRBJ2-7	TRBV15	TGTGCCACCTTAGTTCTCACCGGGACGGCGTACGAGCAGTACTTC	CATLVLTGTAYEQYF
-	-	TRBJ1-1	TRBV27	TGTGCCAGCAGCAGAGAGGGACGGCAGAACACTGAAGCTTTCTTT	CASSREGRQNTEAFF
-	TRBD2	TRBJ2-1	TRBV10-3	TGTGCCATCAGAGAAACTAGCGGGTTTAATGAGCAGTTCTTC	CAIRETSGFNEQFF
-	TRBD2	TRBJ2-1	TRBV11-2	TGTGCCAGCAGCCTGATTTGGGCTAGCGGGAGGAATGAGCAGTTCTTC	CASSLIWASGRNEQFF
-	TRBD1	TRBJ2-5	TRBV10-3	TGTGCCATCAGGGACGGACAGGGGGCAAAAGAGACCCAGTACTTC	CAIRDGQGAKETQYF
-	-	TRBJ2-3	TRBV9	TGTGCCAGCAGCCCAAGCTCCAGCCCAGATACGCAGTATTTT	CASSPSSSPDTQYF
once	TRBD2	TRBJ2-7	TRBV28	TGTGCCAGCAGCTCCGGGACTAGCGGGAGGGCCGCTTACGAGCAGTACTTC	CASSSGTSGRAAYEQYF
-	-	TRBJ2-7	TRBV5-5	TGTGCCAGCAGCTTGTCACCAGGGCTCAACTACGAGCAGTACTTC	CASSLSPGLNYEQYF
-	-	TRBJ2-4	TRBV28	TGTGCCAGCAGTCCCGGACCCAAAAACATTCAGTACTTC	CASSPGPKNIQYF
-	-	TRBJ2-1	TRBV6-6	TGTGCCAGCAGTTTCCAGTACAATGAGCAGTTCTTC	CASSFQYNEQFF
-	-	TRBJ1-5	TRBV2	TGTGCCAGCAAAAAGGGGGATCAGCCCCAGCATTTT	CASKKGDQPQHF
-	-	TRBJ2-7	TRBV23-1	TGCGCCAGCAGTCCGCCTGCCAAGAAGATATGGGGGTCCTACGAGCAGTACTTC	CASSPPAKKIWGSYEQYF
-	-	TRBJ1-1	TRBV19	TGTGCCAGTAGTATAAGGGCTGAAGCTTTCTTT	CASSIRAEAFF
-	-	TRBJ1-2	TRBV28	TGTGCCAGCAGTCGTGGGGGACGGAACTATGGCTACACCTTC	CASSRGGRNYGYTF
-	TRBD2	TRBJ2-2	TRBV11-3	TGTGCCAGCAGCTTAGGGGGGCTAGCGGGCACCGGGGAGCTGTTTTTT	CASSLGGLAGTGELFF
few	-	TRBJ1-1	TRBV25-1	TGTGCCAGCAGTGAAGGATCCCATAGAGGAAACACTGAAGCTTTCTTT	CASSEGSHRGNTEAFF
-	-	TRBJ1-4	TRBV5-1	TGCGCCAGCAGCCTTGGAAGACTAGGGATGGAAAAACTGTTTTTT	CASSLGRLGMEKLFF
-	-	TRBJ2-1	TRBV6-1	TGTGCCAGCAGTTTGGACAGCTCCTACAATGAGCAGTTCTTC	CASSLDSSYNEQFF
-	-	TRBJ2-4	TRBV5-4	TGTGCCAGCAGCAAACAGATAGCCAAAAACATTCAGTACTTC	CASSKQIAKNIQYF
-	-	TRBJ2-7	TRBV11-2	TGTGCCAGCAGCGCCGTGGGGGGGCCAAAATACTACGAGCAGTACTTC	CASSAVGGPKYYEQYF
-	-	TRBJ2-2	TRBV4-1	TGCGCCAGCAGCCAAGATGCCAGCGGACAGAACACCGGGGAGCTGTTTTTT	CASSQDASGQNTGELFF
-	-	TRBJ2-4	TRBV2	TGTGCCAGCAGTGAGGAAAACATTCAGTACTTC	CASSEENIQYF
-	-	TRBJ1-1	TRBV28	TGTGCCAGCAGTTTATCTAATCTTGAAGCTTTCTTT	CASSLSNLEAFF
-	TRBD2	TRBJ2-7	TRBV10-1	TGCGCCAGCAGTGCCATACTAGCGGGCTCCTACGAGCAGTACTTC	CASSAILAGSYEQYF
-	-	TRBJ2-5	TRBV29-1	TGCAGCGTTGGATTACTAGAGACCCAGTACTTC	CSVGLLETQYF
-	-	TRBJ1-1	TRBV29-1	TGCAGCGTTGTTCGACGACCGGATCGAGCTTTCTTT	CSVVRRPDRAFF
-	TRBD1	TRBJ1-2	TRBV11-2	TGTGCCAGCAGTTGGGGGGACAGGTTCGTACATGGCTACACCTTC	CASSWGDRFVHGYTF
-	-	TRBJ2-7	TRBV9	TGTGCCAGCAGCGTAGCACTGGATTACTACGAGCAGTACTTC	CASSVALDYYEQYF
once	TRBD1	TRBJ2-6	TRBV5-6	TGTGCCAGCAGCTTGAGAGCAGGGGGCGCCCCTGGGGCCAACGTCCTGACTTTC	CASSLRAGGAPGANVLTF
-	-	TRBJ2-7	TRBV5-4	TGTGCCAGCAGCCCGGTGGGGTCCTACGAGCAGTACTTC	CASSPVGSYEQYF
-	TRBD1	TRBJ2-2	TRBV11-3	TGTGCCAGCAGCCGACAGGGATCCGGGGAGCTGTTTTTT	CASSRQGSGELFF
once	-	TRBJ2-7	TRBV19	TGTGCCAGTAGTATAGTTGCAGGCAGCTCCTACGAGCAGTACTTC	CASSIVAGSSYEQYF
-	TRBD2	TRBJ2-3	TRBV30	TGTGCCTGGAGTCCAGGGACTAGCGGGATAACAGATACGCAGTATTTT	CAWSPGTSGITDTQYF
few	-	TRBJ1-5	TRBV19	TGTGCCAGTAGTACAGGGGGCAATCAGCCCCAGCATTTT	CASSTGGNQPQHF
-	-	TRBJ2-7	TRBV11-2	TGTGCCAGCAGTTGGGGGCACGAGCAGTACTTC	CASSWGHEQYF
-	-	TRBJ2-2	TRBV27	TGTGCCAGCAGCTACGACGCTAGCCGGAACACCGGGGAGCTGTTTTTT	CASSYDASRNTGELFF
-	TRBD1	TRBJ1-3	TRBV9	TGTGCCAGCAGCGTAACCGGGACAGGGGAGTACACCATATATTTT	CASSVTGTGEYTIYF
-	-	TRBJ1-1	TRBV5-4	TGTGCCAGCAGCGGCCTCGAGGGGGGAGCTTTCTTT	CASSGLEGGAFF
-	TRBD2	TRBJ2-2	TRBV10-2	TGCGCCAGCAGTACAGTTCCCCAAACTAGCGGGTACACCGGGGAGCTGTTTTTT	CASSTVPQTSGYTGELFF
-	-	TRBJ2-5	TRBV5-1	TGCGCCAGCAGCTTGGCCCTGTCCCAACCAACCTCGGAGACCCAGTACTTC	CASSLALSQPTSETQYF
once	-	TRBJ1-2	TRBV7-9	TGTGCCAGCAGCTCCGGGGGCTCCTATGGCTACACCTTC	CASSSGGSYGYTF
once	-	TRBJ2-1	TRBV27	TGTGCCAGCTCGGAGCGAAGCTCCTACAATGAGCAGTTCTTC	CASSERSSYNEQFF
-	TRBD1	TRBJ2-6	TRBV10-3	TGTGCCATCAGCGGACAGGGTAGGACTGGGGCCAACGTCCTGACTTTC	CAISGQGRTGANVLTF
-	-	TRBJ2-3	TRBV25-1	TGTGCCAGCAGCCCCCTATCTAGCACAGATACGCAGTATTTT	CASSPLSSTDTQYF